This T cell receptor beta chain is drawn from a study of T-cell memory formation after mild COVID-19. Study-level background: Across donors, TCR clusters were largely donor specific.

TCRdb fed the 5' RACE reads into MiXCR, producing one record per CDR3 protein. The profile shows 400,000 to 500,000 distinct CDR3 sequences, 20% of them singletons. The V segment lost 5 bases and the J segment 6 bases; nucleotides outside the gene matches: 15. The CDR3 length is 18 residues. CDR1 and CDR2 (germline): SGHTA, FQGNSA. V and J are TRBV7-2 and TRBJ2-2; 10 positions match TRBD2. Input material: PBMCs or a T cell subset sorted from them (not recorded which). The source of this sequence is an adult woman who had mild COVID-19 (a few samples of this study predate the infection). Cell type and time point are not known. CDR3 sequence reads: CASSQAPPLAGKAGELFF. CDR3 DNA sequence: TGTGCCAGCAGCCAAGCCCCTCCACTAGCGGGAAAGGCCGGGGAGCTGTTTTTT.